A selection of T cell receptor beta chains follows, all from one sample in a study of blood T cell repertoires in COVID-19. This table comes from immunoSEQ multiplex PCR, and its TCRdb copy is limited to in-frame clones, with some not included. In the table there are 150,000 to 200,000 clones, 84% of which are singletons. Sequenced input: peripheral blood. Receptors originate from a human donor with acute or convalescent COVID-19. The donor label of this sample is uncertain. The CDR3 runs from the conserved cysteine through the conserved F or W. Fields, in order: D gene, V gene, J gene, clone size, CDR3 DNA, CDR3 protein. The D gene is left open where the match is weak. Size is stated for part of the rows, as once, few or many counts, or as a class when the clone is expanded.

D gene: TRBD1; V gene: TRBV7-9; J gene: TRBJ1-6; clone size: NA; CDR3 DNA: TGTGCCAGCAGCTTCACAGGGGTAGGTTCACCCCTCCACTTT; CDR3 protein: CASSFTGVGSPLHF
D gene: NA; V gene: TRBV25-1; J gene: TRBJ1-1; clone size: few; CDR3 DNA: TGTGCCAGCAGTTACCAGGGTGGGAAAGCTTTCTTT; CDR3 protein: CASSYQGGKAFF
D gene: NA; V gene: TRBV23-1; J gene: TRBJ1-1; clone size: NA; CDR3 DNA: TGCGCCAGCGAGGGACACTGGAACACTGAAGCTTTCTTT; CDR3 protein: CASEGHWNTEAFF
D gene: NA; V gene: TRBV18; J gene: TRBJ2-7; clone size: once; CDR3 DNA: TGTGCCAGCTCACCATCGGGACACCTCTACGAGCAGTACTTC; CDR3 protein: CASSPSGHLYEQYF
D gene: NA; V gene: TRBV30; J gene: TRBJ1-1; clone size: NA; CDR3 DNA: TGTGCCTGGAGTGTTAAGGGGAAGAACACTGAAGCTTTCTTT; CDR3 protein: CAWSVKGKNTEAFF
D gene: NA; V gene: TRBV4-1; J gene: TRBJ2-5; clone size: NA; CDR3 DNA: TGCGCCAGCAGCCAATGGCAGGGTGAGACCCAGTACTTC; CDR3 protein: CASSQWQGETQYF
D gene: TRBD1; V gene: TRBV10-1; J gene: TRBJ2-7; clone size: NA; CDR3 DNA: TGCGCCAGCAGTGATCCCGACAGGGGGCTACAGTACTTC; CDR3 protein: CASSDPDRGLQYF
D gene: TRBD1; V gene: TRBV2; J gene: TRBJ1-1; clone size: once; CDR3 DNA: TGTGCCAGCAGTCTGCAGGGGGCAGGCACTGAAGCTTTCTTT; CDR3 protein: CASSLQGAGTEAFF
D gene: NA; V gene: TRBV30; J gene: TRBJ1-5; clone size: NA; CDR3 DNA: TGTGCCTGGAGTGTCGGGGGGGCAAGTCAGCCCCAGCATTTT; CDR3 protein: CAWSVGGASQPQHF
D gene: NA; V gene: TRBV2; J gene: TRBJ2-2; clone size: few; CDR3 DNA: TGTGCCAGCAGTGAATTGGCGGGGCCCGGGGAGCTGTTTTTT; CDR3 protein: CASSELAGPGELFF
D gene: NA; V gene: TRBV5-1; J gene: TRBJ1-4; clone size: NA; CDR3 DNA: TGCGCCAGCACAGCCGGGACTAATGAAAAACTGTTTTTT; CDR3 protein: CASTAGTNEKLFF
D gene: TRBD1; V gene: TRBV12-3/TRBV12-4; J gene: TRBJ2-1; clone size: NA; CDR3 DNA: TGTGCCAGCAGTACGGGACAGGGCGGTGAGCAGTTCTTC; CDR3 protein: CASSTGQGGEQFF
D gene: TRBD1; V gene: TRBV2; J gene: TRBJ1-2; clone size: NA; CDR3 DNA: TGTGCCAGCAGGGGACAGGGTTATGGCTACACCTTC; CDR3 protein: CASRGQGYGYTF
D gene: NA; V gene: TRBV2; J gene: TRBJ2-1; clone size: NA; CDR3 DNA: TGTGCCAGTAATGACCGGGACTGGAGACATGAGCAGTTCTTC; CDR3 protein: CASNDRDWRHEQFF
D gene: NA; V gene: TRBV7-2; J gene: TRBJ1-1; clone size: once; CDR3 DNA: TGTGCCAGCAGCAGACAGGTGAACACTGAAGCTTTCTTT; CDR3 protein: CASSRQVNTEAFF
D gene: TRBD1; V gene: TRBV7-9; J gene: TRBJ1-6; clone size: few; CDR3 DNA: TGTGCCAGCAGCAGGGACAGTATGTCACCCCTCCACTTT; CDR3 protein: CASSRDSMSPLHF
D gene: TRBD1; V gene: TRBV6-1; J gene: TRBJ1-1; clone size: NA; CDR3 DNA: TGTGCCAGCAGTAAAGGACAGGGAGCACAAAGCACTGAAGCTTTCTTT; CDR3 protein: CASSKGQGAQSTEAFF
D gene: TRBD2; V gene: TRBV29-1; J gene: TRBJ2-3; clone size: once; CDR3 DNA: TGCAGCGTTTCCCGGGGGGCAGATACGCAGTATTTT; CDR3 protein: CSVSRGADTQYF
D gene: TRBD2; V gene: TRBV19; J gene: TRBJ2-1; clone size: NA; CDR3 DNA: TGTGCCAGTAGTATAGCCGCTAGCGGGAGGTTTAATGAGCAGTTCTTC; CDR3 protein: CASSIAASGRFNEQFF
D gene: NA; V gene: TRBV19; J gene: TRBJ2-5; clone size: NA; CDR3 DNA: TGTGCCAGTAGTGCTGGACATCAAGAGACCCAGTACTTC; CDR3 protein: CASSAGHQETQYF
D gene: NA; V gene: TRBV2; J gene: TRBJ2-1; clone size: NA; CDR3 DNA: TGTGCCAGCAGAAGCAATGGGCTAGCTTACAATGAGCAGTTCTTC; CDR3 protein: CASRSNGLAYNEQFF
D gene: NA; V gene: TRBV5-1; J gene: TRBJ2-3; clone size: NA; CDR3 DNA: TGCGCCAGCAGCTTGTATGGTGGGCAATCAGATACGCAGTATTTT; CDR3 protein: CASSLYGGQSDTQYF
D gene: TRBD1; V gene: TRBV11-2; J gene: TRBJ2-4; clone size: once; CDR3 DNA: TGTGCCAGCAGCCTCGGACAGGGGGAGGCCAAAAACATTCAGTACTTC; CDR3 protein: CASSLGQGEAKNIQYF
D gene: TRBD1; V gene: TRBV27; J gene: TRBJ1-4; clone size: NA; CDR3 DNA: TGTGCCAGCAGTTGGACAGGGGTGGGTGAAAAACTGTTTTTT; CDR3 protein: CASSWTGVGEKLFF
D gene: NA; V gene: TRBV2; J gene: TRBJ2-1; clone size: NA; CDR3 DNA: TGTGCCAGCAAGGACAGCTACAATGAGCAGTTCTTC; CDR3 protein: CASKDSYNEQFF
D gene: NA; V gene: TRBV19; J gene: TRBJ1-4; clone size: NA; CDR3 DNA: TGTGCCAGCAGCGGGGGGCGGCTTTATGAAAAACTGTTTTTT; CDR3 protein: CASSGGRLYEKLFF
D gene: TRBD1; V gene: TRBV28; J gene: TRBJ1-6; clone size: NA; CDR3 DNA: TGTGCCAGCAGTTTAAGGGGACAGGGCGGAAATTCACCCCTCCACTTT; CDR3 protein: CASSLRGQGGNSPLHF
D gene: NA; V gene: TRBV6-5; J gene: TRBJ2-4; clone size: once; CDR3 DNA: TGTGCCAGCAACGTTGTGGTTGGCGGAAACATTCAGTACTTC; CDR3 protein: CASNVVVGGNIQYF
D gene: NA; V gene: TRBV3-1/TRBV3-2; J gene: TRBJ2-7; clone size: NA; CDR3 DNA: TGTGCCAGCAGCCAAGGGAACAGGTTAGGAAACGAGCAGTACTTC; CDR3 protein: CASSQGNRLGNEQYF
D gene: TRBD2; V gene: TRBV13; J gene: TRBJ2-7; clone size: NA; CDR3 DNA: TGTGCCAGTAGCGGGTTAGCGGCCTACGAGCAGTACTTC; CDR3 protein: CASSGLAAYEQYF
D gene: TRBD1; V gene: TRBV14; J gene: TRBJ2-5; clone size: NA; CDR3 DNA: TGTGCCAGCAGCTTCGACAGGGCTGGACAAGAGACCCAGTACTTC; CDR3 protein: CASSFDRAGQETQYF